A single sample gave rise to the 9 T cell receptor beta chains below, sequenced in a study of PD-1 blockade in mismatch repair-deficient tumors. Repertoires were generated with immunoSEQ multiplex PCR, while TCRdb's copy carries only in-frame clones and drops some. Among under 50,000 clones listed, approximately 88% were seen once. The source was PBMCs, collected 38 to 40 weeks after starting pembrolizumab. All receptors come from an adult with mismatch repair-deficient cancer.

This chain joins TRBV6-5 and TRBJ2-5; TRBD1 is a possible D gene (5 bases). This CDR3 has 14 amino acids. Germline CDR1 is MNHEY and CDR2 is SVGAGI. Trimming left V 0 bases short and J 5 bases short, with 10 bases between. CDR3 protein: CASSYSGPWETQYF. The CDR3 DNA reads as TGTGCCAGCAGTTACTCGGGGCCCTGGGAGACCCAGTACTTC.

The chain combines TRBV28 with TRBJ2-7, with D perhaps matching TRBD2 (6 bases). V was cut by 3 bases and J by 0 bases, with 12 bases left in between. The CDR3 extends over 15 amino acids. CDR1 and CDR2 (germline): MDHEN, SYDVKM. The CDR3 sequence: CASSLEGRLSYEQYF. The CDR3 nucleotides read TGTGCCAGCAGTTTGGAGGGACGTCTCTCCTACGAGCAGTACTTC. Full variable domain (outside the CDR3, taken from reference TRBV28 and TRBJ2-7): DVKVTQSSRYLVKRTGEKVFLECVQDMDHENMFWYRQDPGLGLRLIYFSYDVKMKEKGDIPEGYSVSREKKERFSLILESASTNQTSMYLCASSLEGRLSYEQYFGPGTRLTVT.

This clone was found a few times. In DNA, the CDR3 is TGTGCCAGCAGCACCGCGGGGACCCCGAACCCCCGCTCCTACGAGCAGTACTTC. Translation gives CASSTAGTPNPRSYEQYF. V is TRBV2 and J is TRBJ2-7, with a possible D match to TRBD2 (6 bases). The CDR3 is 18 residues long. Trimming removed 6 bases at V and 0 bases at J, with 24 bases between. The germline V gene has CDR1 SNHLY and CDR2 FYNNEI.

The CDR3 loop reads CASSLGDRGRGGANVLTF. The CDR3 DNA sequence: TGTGCCAGCAGCTTGGGGGACAGGGGGCGGGGGGGGGCCAACGTCCTGACTTTC. The chain couples TRBV5-4 to TRBJ2-6, with TRBD1 matching over 12 bases. CDR3 length: 18 amino acids. V lost 0 bases to trimming and J lost 4 bases; unmatched junction nucleotides: 5. CDR1 and CDR2 (germline): SGHNT, YYREEE (reference sequence).

The chain has TRBV28 and TRBJ2-6; 7 bases agree with TRBD2. The CDR3 spans 16 residues. J lost 5 bases, V lost 6 bases, and 10 bases had no gene match. CDR1 and CDR2 (germline): MDHEN, SYDVKM. The CDR3, as DNA: TGTGCCAGCAGCTGGGAGGGAACTCTGAGGGCCAACGTCCTGACTTTC. Residues: CASSWEGTLRANVLTF.

This clone is a singleton in its sample. The V and J genes are TRBV9 and TRBJ2-1; 9 bases are a match to TRBD2. The germline V gene has CDR1 SGDLS and CDR2 YYNGEE. J gave up 0 bases and V 4 bases, and 2 bases lay outside the gene matches. The CDR3 loop spans 15 amino acids. The CDR3 sequence is CASSLSGSSYNEQFF. The CDR3 DNA is TGTGCCAGCAGCCTTAGCGGGAGCTCCTACAATGAGCAGTTCTTC.

The chain joins TRBV30 to TRBJ2-1; 8 bases agree with TRBD2. Germline CDR1 reads GTSNPN; CDR2 reads SVGIG (reference sequence). The ends lost 4 bases at V and 8 bases at J; junction bases unmatched: 10. The CDR3 extends over 14 amino acids. The CDR3 bases are TGTGCCTGGAACGACGGGAGGGCCCCATATGAGCAGTTCTTC. Its protein product is CAWNDGRAPYEQFF.

The chain is built from TRBV18 and TRBJ2-2; perhaps TRBD2 as D (5 bases). Germline CDR1 is KGHSH and CDR2 is LQKENI. V was trimmed by 3 bases and J by 5 bases, leaving 13 bases between them. The CDR3 runs to 15 residues. CDR3 coding DNA: TGTGCCAGCTCACCGCCGGGAACCAGAACCGGGGAGCTGTTTTTT. Translation: CASSPPGTRTGELFF.

V is TRBV2 and J is TRBJ1-1; 7 nucleotides line up with TRBD1. CDR1 is SNHLY and CDR2 is FYNNEI in the germline V gene. The V gene end was trimmed by 7 bases and the J gene end by 3 bases; junction bases not matched to a gene: 11. The CDR3 length is 15 residues. The CDR3 sequence is CASTIEGDSYTEAFF. DNA for the CDR3: TGTGCCAGCACTATAGAAGGGGACAGTTACACTGAAGCTTTCTTT.